What follows is one T cell receptor beta chain and its context. Its antigen has not been determined. No base-level quality is on record; no much larger clone is a single base apart. TCRbeta CDR3 regions were amplified from genomic DNA using the immunoSEQ Assay, a bias-controlled multiplex PCR. Per the original workflow: The number of nucleated cells in each sample was estimated from the amplification of reference gene primers within the assay. Sequence reads were collapsed and filtered to measure the absolute abundance of every unique TCRbeta CDR3 rearrangement. For each sample, productive Simpson clonality was calculated as the square root of Simpson's diversity index across productive rearrangements. The table was pulled from immuneACCESS by TCRdb, which kept in-frame rearrangements only. Such tables lose some clones; where checked, under half of the loss comes from unresolved V genes, and the rest has no known cause. V, J and clone size are those of that table, while D and trimming were read from the DNA. The sample table holds roughly 95,000 clones, of which about 80% were seen once. The top ten constitute around 4.4% of the sample.

Deletion took 8 bases off V and 0 bases off J, with a span of 35 bases between the germline ends. From its cysteine to its phenylalanine, the CDR3 spans 22 amino acids. Kept here is only the CDR3 DNA, which spans 66 bases and is read in frame from base 1. Looking up the germline V gene (reference sequence) yields CDR1 LNHNV and CDR2 YYDKDF. The sample originates from a study of blood T cell repertoires in COVID-19 (dated by TCRdb to 2019 to 2021). Regarding the research as a whole: Samples from collaborators originated in the United States, Italy and Spain and spanned both the acute and convalescent phases of COVID-19. The material from the prospective study consisted of cDNA or gDNA derived from T cells, B-cell-depleted T cells, or PBMCs. Deeply sampled blood TCRbeta repertoires from subjects exposed to, actively infected with, or recovered from COVID-19 were included in the dataset. The repertoires were released in a freely available public database intended as a resource for research on the immune response to SARS-CoV-2. The samples were drawn from the first 160 participants of the ongoing ImmuneRACE study and from 950 to 1,500 subjects provided by 6 global collaborators. The sample metadata nearly always contained a de-identified subject ID, COVID-19 status, age in years and sex. Where available, HLA class I and class II types were obtained from metadata supplied by the sample provider rather than from assay-based typing. What the study reported, not specific to this receptor: Clinical and demographic metadata were provided uncurated, with the amount varying by source and participant.

Collaborating institutions collected whole blood in K2EDTA tubes following their own protocols. Collaborator samples were shipped for TCRbeta analysis as frozen whole blood, isolated PBMCs, or DNA extracted from either sample type. The receptor chain draws on TRBV15 and TRBJ1-3; matching of 5 bases hints at TRBD1 as the D gene. The sample comprised peripheral blood. This TCR was recovered from a man in his fifties or sixties with acute or convalescent COVID-19. The CDR3 region reads CATSPGGDSLKFGKLSGNTIYF. The DNA sequence is given as TGTGCCACCTCCCCCGGCGGGGACTCGCTAAAGTTCGGGAAACTCTCTGGAAACACCATATATTTT.